The 7 T cell receptor beta chains below were found in one sample sequenced in a study of long-term antiretroviral therapy in people with HIV. Assay version v3.0 of immunoSEQ was used, and it was run at survey level. TCRdb keeps only in-frame clones here, not all; method: immunoSEQ multiplex PCR. The sample has over 25,000 clones; approximately 88% are singletons. Sequences were derived from unsorted PBMCs, sampled 2.7 to 2.8 years after starting antiretroviral therapy. These TCRs come from a man aged 30-40 years with HIV.

The CDR3 sequence: CASSLAGRYEQYF. Written as DNA, the CDR3 is TGTGCCAGCAGCTTAGCGGGTCGCTACGAGCAGTACTTC. The J gene is TRBJ2-7, the V gene TRBV7-2; D remains unclear. The CDR3 contains 13 residues. V was cut by 0 bases and J by 3 bases, with 6 bases left in between. Germline CDR1 and CDR2: SGHTA and FQGNSA.

This sequence joins TRBV5-5 and TRBJ2-3; the D gene is possibly TRBD1 (5 bases). Trimming took 4 bases from V and 3 from J, leaving 15 bases between them. CDR1 SGHKS and CDR2 YYEKEE come from the germline V gene (reference sequence). The CDR3 sequence is 15 residues long. The chain's CDR3 is CASSPVGRDTDTQYF. DNA for the CDR3: TGTGCCAGCAGCCCGGTGGGCAGGGATACAGATACGCAGTATTTT.

This clone has more than one count but fewer than ten. This CDR3 reads CASSEASRQIAYGYTF. The CDR3 DNA is TGTGCCAGCAGTGAAGCGAGCCGGCAGATAGCCTATGGCTACACCTTC. This rearrangement joins TRBV6-1 to TRBJ1-2; D uncertain. V was cut by 0 bases and J by 4 bases, with 15 bases left in between. This CDR3 is 16 amino acids long. The germline V gene encodes CDR1 MNHNS and CDR2 SASEGT.

V gene TRBV5-4 combines with J gene TRBJ2-1, with TRBD1 as a possible D gene (5 bases). Trimming cost V 3 bases and J 4 bases, with 8 bases left between them. This CDR3 is built from 13 residues. From germline, CDR1 is SGHNT and CDR2 YYREEE (reference sequence). The CDR3 DNA is TGTGCCAGCAGCTATAACAGGTACAATGAGCAGTTCTTC. It specifies CASSYNRYNEQFF.

The V gene is TRBV7-3, the J gene TRBJ2-2; TRBD1 agrees at 8 bases. Germline CDR1 reads SGHTA; CDR2 reads FQGTGA. V lost 5 bases, J lost 0 bases, and 5 bases stayed unmatched. The CDR3 sequence is 16 residues long. The CDR3 bases are TGTGCCAGCAGCCCGTCGACAGGGGCGAACACCGGGGAGCTGTTTTTT. It is translated as CASSPSTGANTGELFF. Using reference TRBV7-3 and TRBJ2-2 for the parts outside the CDR3, the full variable domain is GAGVSQTPSNKVTEKGKYVELRCDPISGHTALYWYRQSLGQGPEFLIYFQGTGAADDSGLPNDRFFAVRPEGSVSTLKIQRTERGDSAVYLCASSPSTGANTGELFFGEGSRLTVL.

The chain combines TRBV11-3 with TRBJ2-7; the D gene is possibly TRBD1 (5 bases). Germline V gene data show CDR1 as SGHNT and CDR2 as YENEEA. The CDR3 sequence is 14 residues long. Between the trimmed V and J ends, which lost 1 base and 2 bases, there was a span of 9 bases. The DNA for the CDR3 is TGTGCCAGCAGCTTAGGCGGACAACCCTACGAGCAGTACTTC. Its protein is CASSLGGQPYEQYF.

This chain uses TRBV7-9 with TRBJ2-7; no firm D call. V was cut by 2 bases and J by 2 bases, with 10 bases left in between. The CDR3 totals 14 residues. The V gene's germline CDR1 is SEHNR and CDR2 FQNEAQ (reference sequence). CDR3 in amino acids: CASSLSALTYEQYF. The CDR3 DNA is TGTGCCAGCAGCTTATCGGCATTAACCTACGAGCAGTACTTC.